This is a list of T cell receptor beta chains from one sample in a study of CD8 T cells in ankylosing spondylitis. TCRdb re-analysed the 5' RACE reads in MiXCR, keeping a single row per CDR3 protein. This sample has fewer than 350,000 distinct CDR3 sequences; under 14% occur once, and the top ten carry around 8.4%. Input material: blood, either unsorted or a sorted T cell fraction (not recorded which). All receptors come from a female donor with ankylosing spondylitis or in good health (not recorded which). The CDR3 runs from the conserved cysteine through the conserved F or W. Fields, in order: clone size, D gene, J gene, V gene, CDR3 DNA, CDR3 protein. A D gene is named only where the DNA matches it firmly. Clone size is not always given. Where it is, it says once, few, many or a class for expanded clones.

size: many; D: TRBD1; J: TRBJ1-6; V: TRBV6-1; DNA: TGTGCCAGCAGCGACAGGGGGAGGGATTCACCCCTCCACTTT; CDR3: CASSDRGRDSPLHF
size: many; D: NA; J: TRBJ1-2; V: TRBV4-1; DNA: TGCGCCAGCAGCCAAGAACAGGGATCTAACTATGGCTACACCTTC; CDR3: CASSQEQGSNYGYTF
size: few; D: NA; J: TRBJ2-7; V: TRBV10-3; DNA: TGTGCCATCAGTGAGTCGTTTGCTACAGCCTACGAGCAGTACTTC; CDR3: CAISESFATAYEQYF
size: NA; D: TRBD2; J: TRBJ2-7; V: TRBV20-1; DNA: TGCAGTGCTAGAGAGTGGGTAGCGGGGGGGCCCGAGCAGTACTTC; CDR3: CSAREWVAGGPEQYF
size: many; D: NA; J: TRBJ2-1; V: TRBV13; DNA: TGTGCCAGCAGCTTAGGATTAGGCTACTACAATGAGCAGTTCTTC; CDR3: CASSLGLGYYNEQFF
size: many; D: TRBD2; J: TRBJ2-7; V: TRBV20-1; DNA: TGCAGTGCAGCGGGAGGATTGGGTAGCTCTCGTCGGCTGTACTTC; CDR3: CSAAGGLGSSRRLYF
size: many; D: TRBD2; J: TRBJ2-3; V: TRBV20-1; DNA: TGCAGTGCTAGAGATCAAGTAGCGGGAGGCCCCCGGTATTTT; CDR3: CSARDQVAGGPRYF
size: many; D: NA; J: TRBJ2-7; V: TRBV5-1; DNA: TGCGCCAGCAGCGGGTTTGACGAGCAGTACTTC; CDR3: CASSGFDEQYF
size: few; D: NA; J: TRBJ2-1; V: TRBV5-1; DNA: TGCGCCAGCAGCTTTGCCTCCTACAATGAGCAGTTCTTC; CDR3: CASSFASYNEQFF
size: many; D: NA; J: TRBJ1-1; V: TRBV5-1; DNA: TGCGCCAGCAGCTTGGTACGGGCGGAAAATACTGAAGCTTTCTTT; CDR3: CASSLVRAENTEAFF
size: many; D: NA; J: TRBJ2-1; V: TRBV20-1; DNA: TGCAGTGCTAGAGATATGGTAAATGAGCAGTTCTTC; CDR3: CSARDMVNEQFF
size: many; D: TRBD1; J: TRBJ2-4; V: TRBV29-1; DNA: TGCAGCGTTTCTGACAGGGGGCAAAAAGTAGCCAAAAACATTCAGTACTTC; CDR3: CSVSDRGQKVAKNIQYF
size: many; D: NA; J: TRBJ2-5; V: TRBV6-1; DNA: TGTGCCAGCAGCCGCCTAGTGGAGGAGACCCAGTACTTC; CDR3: CASSRLVEETQYF
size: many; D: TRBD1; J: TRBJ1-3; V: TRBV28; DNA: TGTGCCAGCACCCCGACAGGGTCTGGAAACACCATATATTTT; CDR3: CASTPTGSGNTIYF
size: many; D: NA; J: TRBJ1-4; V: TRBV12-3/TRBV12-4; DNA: TGTGCCAGCAGTTATTTTGTGGAAGGAAAACTGTTTTTT; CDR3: CASSYFVEGKLFF
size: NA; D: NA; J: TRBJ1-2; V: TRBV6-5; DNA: TGTGCCAGCAGTTACTCTCCCGCGAGTTATGGCTACACCTTC; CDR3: CASSYSPASYGYTF
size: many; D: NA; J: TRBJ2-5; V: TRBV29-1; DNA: TGCAGCGTTGAGATCCAGCGTCGGGAGACCCAGTACTTC; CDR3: CSVEIQRRETQYF
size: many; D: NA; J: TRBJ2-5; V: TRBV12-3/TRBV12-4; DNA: TGTGCCAGCAGTTTTGGTACGGCCGAGACCCAGTACTTC; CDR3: CASSFGTAETQYF
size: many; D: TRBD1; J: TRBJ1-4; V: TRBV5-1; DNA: TGCGCCAGCAGCTGGGACAGTAGTGAAAAACTGTTTTTT; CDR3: CASSWDSSEKLFF
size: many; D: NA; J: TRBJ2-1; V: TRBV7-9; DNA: TGTGCCAGCAGCTTAGATTCAGGGCCGTTCTTC; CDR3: CASSLDSGPFF
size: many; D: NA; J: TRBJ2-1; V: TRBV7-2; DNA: TGTGCCAGCAGCTTAGTGCAGGGAGGGCAGTTCTTC; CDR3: CASSLVQGGQFF
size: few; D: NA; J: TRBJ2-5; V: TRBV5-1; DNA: TGCGCCAGCAGCAAATCGGGGGCCAATCAAGAGACCCAGTACTTC; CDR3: CASSKSGANQETQYF
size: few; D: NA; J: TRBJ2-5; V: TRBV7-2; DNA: TGTGCCAGCAGCCCGTACTCGGGGGCAGAGACCCAGTACTTC; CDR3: CASSPYSGAETQYF
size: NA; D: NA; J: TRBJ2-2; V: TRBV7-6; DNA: TGTGCCAGCAGCTTATCTCCGCCAGGGACCGGGGAGCTGTTTTTT; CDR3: CASSLSPPGTGELFF
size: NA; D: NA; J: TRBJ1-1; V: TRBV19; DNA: TGTGCCAGAGTCGACAGGCTCATGAACACTGAAGCTTTCTTT; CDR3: CARVDRLMNTEAFF
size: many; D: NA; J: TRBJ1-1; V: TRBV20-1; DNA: TGCAGTGCTCCCCTATTTCCGAGCACTGAAGCTTTCTTT; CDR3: CSAPLFPSTEAFF
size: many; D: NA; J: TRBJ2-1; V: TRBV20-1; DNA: TGCAGTGCTAGATTAGTCAATGAGCAGTTCTTC; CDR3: CSARLVNEQFF
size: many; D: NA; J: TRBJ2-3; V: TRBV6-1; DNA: TGTGCCAGCAGTGAATTCGGTAGGATCACAGATACGCAGTATTTT; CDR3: CASSEFGRITDTQYF
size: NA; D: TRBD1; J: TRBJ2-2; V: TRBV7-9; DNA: TGTGCCAGCCGGACCTCCGGGACAGGGAGCACCGGGGAGCTGTTTTTT; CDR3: CASRTSGTGSTGELFF
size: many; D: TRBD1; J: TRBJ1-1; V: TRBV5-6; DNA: TGTGCCAGCAGCCTTCTACAGGGGAGGGCTGAAGCTTTCTTT; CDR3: CASSLLQGRAEAFF
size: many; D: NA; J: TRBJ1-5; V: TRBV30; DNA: TGTGCCTGGAGTCCTGCAGGTCAGCCCCAGCATTTT; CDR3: CAWSPAGQPQHF
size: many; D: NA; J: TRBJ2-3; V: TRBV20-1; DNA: TGCAGTGCTACCTACGTCGATACGCAGTATTTT; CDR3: CSATYVDTQYF
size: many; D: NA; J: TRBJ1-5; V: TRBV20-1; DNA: TGCAGTGCTATTCCAAGGGGGAGGGCCCTAACTTTGCCCCAGCATTTT; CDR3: CSAIPRGRALTLPQHF
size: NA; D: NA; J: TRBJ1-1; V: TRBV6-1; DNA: TGTGCCAGCAGGGTAACGATGAACACTGAAGCTTTCTTT; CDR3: CASRVTMNTEAFF
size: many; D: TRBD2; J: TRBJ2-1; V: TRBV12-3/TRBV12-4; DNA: TGTGCCAGCAGTTCCGGGACTAGCTCCAATGAGCAGTTCTTC; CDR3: CASSSGTSSNEQFF
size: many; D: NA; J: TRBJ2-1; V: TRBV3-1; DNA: TGTGCCAGCAGCCAACCCCGACGGGCCCGGGAGCAGTTCTTC; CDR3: CASSQPRRAREQFF
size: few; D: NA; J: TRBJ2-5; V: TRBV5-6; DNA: TGTGCCAGCAGCTTGTTAGGGACGGATCACCTCCAGGAGACCCAGTACTTC; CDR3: CASSLLGTDHLQETQYF
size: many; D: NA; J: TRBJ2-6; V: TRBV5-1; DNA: TGCGCCAGCAGCCCCCAGCAGACAGTATCCCCGGCCAACGTCCTGACTTTC; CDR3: CASSPQQTVSPANVLTF
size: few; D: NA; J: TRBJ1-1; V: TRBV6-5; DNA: TGTGCCAGCAGTTACGGCCAGGGAGGCTTGAACGCAAAAGCTTTCTTT; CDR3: CASSYGQGGLNAKAFF
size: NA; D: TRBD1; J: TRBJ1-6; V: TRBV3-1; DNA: TGTGCCAGCAGCCATTTACGGACAGGGGTTTATTCACCCCTCCACTTT; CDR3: CASSHLRTGVYSPLHF